The entry below gives a single TCR beta chain sequence along with its context. The record originates from a study of blood T cell repertoires in COVID-19. Study-level information: The analysed material was cDNA or gDNA that came from T cells, B-cell-depleted T cells, or PBMCs.

Methods used by the authors: The authors estimated nucleated cell counts from reference gene primer amplification. Sequencing was performed with immunoSEQ multiplex PCR; in TCRdb, only in-frame clones are kept and a portion is missing. D and trimming come from the DNA, and the V and J calls and clone size come from that table. The data show more than 85,000 clones, roughly 85% seen once. Sample: peripheral blood. This TCR derives from an elderly woman with active or convalescent COVID-19.

The CDR3 here is CASSQSIAGDTGELFF. The CDR3 DNA is TGTGCCAGCAGCCAATCAATAGCGGGGGACACCGGGGAGCTGTTTTTT. This chain joins TRBV4-2 and TRBJ2-2, with TRBD2 matching over 9 bases. The CDR3 is 16 amino acids. J gave up 3 bases and V 2 bases, and 4 bases lay outside the gene matches. From germline, CDR1 is LGHNA and CDR2 YNFKEQ.